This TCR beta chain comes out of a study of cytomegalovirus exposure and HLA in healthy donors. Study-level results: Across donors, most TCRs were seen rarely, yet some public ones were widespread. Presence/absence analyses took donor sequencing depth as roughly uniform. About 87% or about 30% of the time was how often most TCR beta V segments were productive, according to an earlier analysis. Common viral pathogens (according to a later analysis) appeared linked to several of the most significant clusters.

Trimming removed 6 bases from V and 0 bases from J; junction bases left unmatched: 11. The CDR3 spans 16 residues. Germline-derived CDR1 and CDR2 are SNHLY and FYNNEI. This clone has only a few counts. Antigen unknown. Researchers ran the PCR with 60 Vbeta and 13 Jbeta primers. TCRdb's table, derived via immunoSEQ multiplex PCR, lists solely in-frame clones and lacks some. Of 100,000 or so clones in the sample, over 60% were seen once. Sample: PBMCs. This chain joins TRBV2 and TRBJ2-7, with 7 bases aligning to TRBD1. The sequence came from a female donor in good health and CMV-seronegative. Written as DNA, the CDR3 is TGTGCCAGCAGCCAAGTCGGGACAGAATTCTCCTACGAGCAGTACTTC. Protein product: CASSQVGTEFSYEQYF.